These T cell receptor beta chains were read from a single sample in a study of PD-L1 blockade in urothelial cancer. The data were produced by immunoSEQ multiplex PCR, yet TCRdb's version contains in-frame clones alone and is incomplete. The table has tens of thousands of clones, 75% to 90% seen once. The sample here was PBMCs, taken around atezolizumab (anti-PD-L1) treatment. Receptor source: a man aged 55-75 years with urothelial cancer. Both conserved end residues are part of each CDR3. A D gene is named only where the DNA matches it firmly. Size is omitted from some rows. Given values are once, few, many or a class for expanded clones.

TRBV28	TRBD2	TRBJ2-7	-	TGTGCCAGCAGTTTAGAGGGAGGGGTCTCCTACGAGCAGTACTTC	CASSLEGGVSYEQYF
TRBV11-1	TRBD1	TRBJ2-7	-	TGTGCCAGCAGCTTTATGGACAGGGGGTACGAGCAGTACTTC	CASSFMDRGYEQYF
TRBV11-2	-	TRBJ1-6	few	TGTGCCAGCAGCTCGGAATCCTTTGGGCATTCACCCCTCCACTTT	CASSSESFGHSPLHF
TRBV5-1	TRBD2	TRBJ2-5	-	TGCGCCAGCAGCACCAGCGGGGGGGCGCGAGAGACCCAGTACTTC	CASSTSGGARETQYF
TRBV30	-	TRBJ2-1	-	TGTGCCTGGAGTGTAATCCCAGGGGGAGGTAATGAGCAGTTCTTC	CAWSVIPGGGNEQFF
TRBV7-8	-	TRBJ2-7	-	TGTGCCAGCAGCTTAGGTCCACTCGAGCAGTACTTC	CASSLGPLEQYF
TRBV2	TRBD1	TRBJ1-4	-	TGTGCCAGCATTAAAAACCAGGGGGTTACGAATGAAAAACTGTTTTTT	CASIKNQGVTNEKLFF
TRBV4-2	-	TRBJ1-1	-	TGTGCCAGCAGCCAAGAATTACGAGGGAACACTGAAGCTTTCTTT	CASSQELRGNTEAFF
TRBV6-1	TRBD2	TRBJ2-2	once	TGTGCCAGCAGTGGCGTAGGGGAGGGCACCGGGGAGCTGTTTTTT	CASSGVGEGTGELFF
TRBV6-1	TRBD2	TRBJ2-3	-	TGTGCCAGCAGTGAAAGGGCGGGGGGGATGAGGGATACGCAGTATTTT	CASSERAGGMRDTQYF
TRBV9	TRBD2	TRBJ2-3	-	TGTGCCAGCAGCGGCGAGCGGGGGGGCCCAGATACGCAGTATTTT	CASSGERGGPDTQYF
TRBV2	-	TRBJ1-5	few	TGTGCCAGCAGGGGGAACCGGGACACCCAGCATTTT	CASRGNRDTQHF
TRBV5-1	-	TRBJ1-2	-	TGCGCCAGCAGCTTGGCAGGGGACTATGGCTACACCTTC	CASSLAGDYGYTF
TRBV7-7	TRBD2	TRBJ2-5	-	TGTGCTAGCAGCTTAGCGGGGACACGCGAGACCCAGTACTTC	CASSLAGTRETQYF
TRBV19	TRBD1	TRBJ2-7	-	TGTGCCAGTAGAGGGACAGGGGGCATTTCCAGCTCCCGCGAGCAGTACTTC	CASRGTGGISSSREQYF
TRBV9	-	TRBJ1-5	-	TGTGCCAGCAGCGCACAGGGTAGCAATCAGCCCCAGCATTTT	CASSAQGSNQPQHF
TRBV5-6	-	TRBJ1-3	-	TGTGCCAGCAGCTACCAGCGGGTCTCTGGAAACACCATATATTTT	CASSYQRVSGNTIYF
TRBV21-1	-	TRBJ2-4	-	TGTGCCAGCAGCGGCCTAGCGGGGCTAGCCAAAAACATTCAGTACTTC	CASSGLAGLAKNIQYF
TRBV6-5	-	TRBJ1-2	-	TGTGCCAGCAGTCTACAGGAGGGAGGGGTTGTCGGCTACACCTTC	CASSLQEGGVVGYTF
TRBV30	TRBD1	TRBJ1-1	-	TGTGCCTGGAACACTCCGGGACAGGTTATCACTGAAGCTTTCTTT	CAWNTPGQVITEAFF
TRBV27	-	TRBJ2-3	-	TGTGCCAGCAGTCCCCACAGAACAGGGTCTAATACGCAGTATTTT	CASSPHRTGSNTQYF
TRBV29-1	TRBD2	TRBJ2-1	once	TGCAGCGCATCTAGCGGGGGGCCGTCGTACAATGAGCAGTTCTTC	CSASSGGPSYNEQFF
TRBV2	-	TRBJ1-4	-	TGTGCCAGCAGGGCCCCGTCCGGGGCTAATGAAAAACTGTTTTTT	CASRAPSGANEKLFF
TRBV2	TRBD2	TRBJ2-5	-	TGTGCCAGCAGTGTGGGGCGGGGGGTCCGACAAGAGACCCAGTACTTC	CASSVGRGVRQETQYF
TRBV7-6	-	TRBJ2-7	-	TGTGCCAGCAGCTCCCAGGGCCTTTACGAGCAGTACTTC	CASSSQGLYEQYF
TRBV6-1	-	TRBJ1-2	-	TGTGCCAGCAGTGGTGGGCAGGCAAACTATGGCTACACCTTC	CASSGGQANYGYTF
TRBV4-3	TRBD1	TRBJ1-2	-	TGCGCCAGCAGCCAAAGGGGGGAGACAGGGGTCTATGGCTACACCTTC	CASSQRGETGVYGYTF
TRBV6-6	-	TRBJ1-5	once	TGTGCCAGCACCTCCCGCCAGGGAAATCAGCCCCAGCATTTT	CASTSRQGNQPQHF
TRBV6-5	-	TRBJ2-2	-	TGTGCCAGCCGGGGGGCGGGGGCGGGTACCGGGGAGCTGTTTTTT	CASRGAGAGTGELFF
TRBV11-3	TRBD1	TRBJ1-2	-	TGTGCCAGCAGCTCGGGACAGGGGATCTACACCTTC	CASSSGQGIYTF
TRBV11-2	-	TRBJ2-1	-	TGTGCCAGCAGCTTAGAGAGGCTAGCCAATGAGCAGTTCTTC	CASSLERLANEQFF
TRBV6-1	-	TRBJ1-3	-	TGTGCCAGCAGTGACAGGGGCCATGGAAACACCATATATTTT	CASSDRGHGNTIYF